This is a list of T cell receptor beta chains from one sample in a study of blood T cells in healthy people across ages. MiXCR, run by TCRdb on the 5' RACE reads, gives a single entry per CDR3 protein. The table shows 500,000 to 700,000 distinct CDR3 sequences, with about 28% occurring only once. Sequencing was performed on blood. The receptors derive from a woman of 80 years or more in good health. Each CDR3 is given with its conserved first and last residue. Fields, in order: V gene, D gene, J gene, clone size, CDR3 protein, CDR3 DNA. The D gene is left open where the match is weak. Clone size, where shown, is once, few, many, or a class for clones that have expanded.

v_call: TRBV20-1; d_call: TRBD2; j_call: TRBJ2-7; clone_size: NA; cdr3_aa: CSAQVVAGVNYEQYF; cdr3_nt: TGCAGTGCCCAGGTGGTAGCGGGAGTGAATTACGAGCAGTACTTC
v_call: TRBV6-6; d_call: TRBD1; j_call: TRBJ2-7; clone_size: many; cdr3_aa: CASREPGQGAYEQYF; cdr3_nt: TGTGCCAGCAGGGAGCCGGGACAGGGGGCTTACGAGCAGTACTTC
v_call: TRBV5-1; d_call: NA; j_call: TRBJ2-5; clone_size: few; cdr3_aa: CASSERGAEETQYF; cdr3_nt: TGCGCCAGCAGCGAACGGGGGGCCGAAGAGACCCAGTACTTC
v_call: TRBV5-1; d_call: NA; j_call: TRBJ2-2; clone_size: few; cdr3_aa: CASSLSGRRAGELFF; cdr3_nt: TGCGCCAGCAGCTTGTCGGGACGCCGGGCCGGGGAGCTGTTTTTT
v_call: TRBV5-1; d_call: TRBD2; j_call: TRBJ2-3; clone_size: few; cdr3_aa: CASSPGTRDTDTQYF; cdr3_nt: TGCGCCAGCAGCCCCGGGACTAGGGACACAGATACGCAGTATTTT
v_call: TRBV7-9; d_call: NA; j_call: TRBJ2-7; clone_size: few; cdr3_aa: CASSPNRVSDEQYF; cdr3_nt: TGTGCCAGCAGCCCTAACAGGGTGAGCGACGAGCAGTACTTC
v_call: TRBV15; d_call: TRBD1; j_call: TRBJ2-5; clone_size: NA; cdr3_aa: CATSGGTGETQYF; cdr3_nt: TGTGCCACCAGCGGGGGGACAGGGGAGACCCAGTACTTC
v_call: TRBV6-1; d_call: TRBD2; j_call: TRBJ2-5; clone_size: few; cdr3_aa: CASSPTSGGVIVHEQYF; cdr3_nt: TGTGCCAGCAGTCCTACTAGCGGGGGGGTAATAGTCCATGAGCAGTACTTC
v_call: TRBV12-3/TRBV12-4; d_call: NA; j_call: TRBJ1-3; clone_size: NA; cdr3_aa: CASQSGLNSGNTIYF; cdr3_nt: TGTGCCAGCCAATCAGGACTGAACTCTGGAAACACCATATATTTT
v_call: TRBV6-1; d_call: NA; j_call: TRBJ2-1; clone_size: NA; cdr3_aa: CASSRQGGPYNEQFF; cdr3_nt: TGTGCCAGCAGTCGGCAGGGGGGACCCTACAATGAGCAGTTCTTC
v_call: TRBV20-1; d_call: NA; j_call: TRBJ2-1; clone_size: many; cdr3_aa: CSAGRDFYNEQFF; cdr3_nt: TGCAGTGCTGGAAGGGACTTTTACAATGAGCAGTTCTTC
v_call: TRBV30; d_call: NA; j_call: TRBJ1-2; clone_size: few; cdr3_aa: CAWKYGTDYGYTF; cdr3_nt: TGTGCCTGGAAGTACGGGACGGATTATGGCTACACCTTC
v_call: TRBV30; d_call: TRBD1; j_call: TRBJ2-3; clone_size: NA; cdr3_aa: CACTGVADTQYF; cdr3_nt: TGTGCCTGCACAGGGGTCGCAGATACGCAGTATTTT
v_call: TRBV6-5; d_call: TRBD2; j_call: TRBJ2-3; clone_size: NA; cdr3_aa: CACSYTLAGGLSDTQYF; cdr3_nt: TGTGCCTGCAGTTACACGTTAGCGGGGGGGCTTTCAGATACGCAGTATTTT
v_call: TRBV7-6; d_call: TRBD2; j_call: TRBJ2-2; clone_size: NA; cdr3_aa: CASRASGGANTGELFF; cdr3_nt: TGTGCCAGCAGGGCTAGCGGGGGGGCGAACACCGGGGAGCTGTTTTTT
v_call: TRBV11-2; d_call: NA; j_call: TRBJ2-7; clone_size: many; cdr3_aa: CASSIGGTYYEQYF; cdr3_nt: TGTGCCAGCAGCATAGGGGGGACTTACTACGAGCAGTACTTC
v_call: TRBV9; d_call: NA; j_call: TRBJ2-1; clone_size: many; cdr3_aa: CASSSPGLARDNEQFF; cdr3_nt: TGTGCCAGCAGCTCGCCGGGTCTAGCAAGGGACAATGAGCAGTTCTTC
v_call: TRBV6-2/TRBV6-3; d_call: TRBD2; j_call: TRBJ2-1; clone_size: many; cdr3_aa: CASSAGGLVLSSNEQFF; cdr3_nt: TGTGCCAGCAGTGCCGGAGGACTAGTTTTATCCTCCAATGAGCAGTTCTTC
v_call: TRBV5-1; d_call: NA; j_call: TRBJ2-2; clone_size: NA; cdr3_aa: CASSLALKAGTGELFF; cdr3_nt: TGCGCCAGCAGCTTGGCCTTAAAGGCAGGCACCGGGGAGCTGTTTTTT
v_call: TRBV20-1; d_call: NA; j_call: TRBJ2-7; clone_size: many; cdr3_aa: CSAPQTGSSYEQYF; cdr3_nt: TGCAGTGCTCCGCAGACGGGGAGCTCCTACGAGCAGTACTTC
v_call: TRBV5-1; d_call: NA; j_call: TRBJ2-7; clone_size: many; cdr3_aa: CASSLNAGGEQYF; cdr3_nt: TGCGCCAGCAGCTTGAATGCAGGCGGCGAGCAGTACTTC
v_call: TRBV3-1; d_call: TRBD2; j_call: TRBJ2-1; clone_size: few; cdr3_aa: CASSPGGRGIKQFF; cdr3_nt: TGTGCCAGCAGCCCGGGGGGGCGGGGGATTAAGCAGTTCTTC
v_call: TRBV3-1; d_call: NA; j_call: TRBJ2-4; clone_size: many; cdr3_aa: CASSQMRGVDKNIQYF; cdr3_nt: TGTGCCAGCAGCCAAATGAGGGGGGTTGACAAAAACATTCAGTACTTC